A single sample is the source of the 12 T cell receptor beta chains below, sequenced in a study of shared clonotypes between healthy human individuals. Sequencing used immunoSEQ multiplex PCR; TCRdb keeps in-frame clones, though not all of them. Among 1.4 million to 1.5 million clones, approximately 96% were seen once, and the ten largest hold approximately 1.1%. Sequences were obtained from naive CD4+ T cells sorted from blood. Subset denoted: CD45RA+ positively selected. All receptors come from a man under 40 in good health.

The V gene is TRBV29-1, the J gene TRBJ2-7, with 9 bases fitting TRBD1. J was trimmed by 5 bases and V by 1 base; bases with no gene match: 6. This CDR3 is 14 amino acids long. Germline lookup yields CDR1 SQVTM and CDR2 ANQGSEA. Here the CDR3 reads CSVEGGQGGDEQYF. The CDR3 DNA follows: TGCAGCGTTGAAGGGGGACAGGGTGGCGACGAGCAGTACTTC.

CDR3 in amino acids: CASSSTGDYEQYF. The CDR3, as DNA: TGTGCCAGCAGCTCGACAGGGGACTACGAGCAGTACTTC. This chain connects TRBV7-8 to TRBJ2-7; 8 positions agree with TRBD1. The CDR3 loop spans 13 amino acids. Germline assignment: CDR1 SGHVS and CDR2 FQNEAQ. V was pared by 4 bases and J by 3 bases, with 2 bases of the junction left unmatched.

V and J are TRBV7-3 and TRBJ2-2; 10 positions match TRBD2. Unmatched junction bases numbered 6, after V lost 2 bases and J lost 3 bases. The CDR3 is 17 residues long. From germline, CDR1 is SGHTA and CDR2 FQGTGA. This CDR3 reads CASSLSPGTSDTGELFF. The DNA for the CDR3 is TGTGCCAGCAGCTTATCTCCCGGGACTAGCGACACCGGGGAGCTGTTTTTT.

The chain joins TRBV6-1 to TRBJ2-7, with TRBD2 as a possible D gene (5 bases). Germline V gives CDR1 MNHNS, CDR2 SASEGT. V lost 8 bases and J lost 3, with 8 bases in between. This CDR3 spans 11 amino acids. This CDR3 reads CASRGFYEQYF. CDR3 DNA: TGTGCCAGCCGAGGGTTCTACGAGCAGTACTTC.

For this clone: This CDR3 is also generated by other DNA sequences in the sample. This rearrangement joins TRBV28 to TRBJ2-3; D gene unclear. The CDR3 spans 12 residues. From germline, CDR1 is MDHEN and CDR2 SYDVKM. Trimming took 3 bases from V and 4 from J, leaving 5 bases between them. The CDR3 sequence: CASSLGADTQYF. The CDR3, as DNA: TGTGCCAGCAGTTTGGGTGCAGATACGCAGTATTTT.

The V call is TRBV9, the J call TRBJ2-3, with a possible D match to TRBD1 (5 bases). The germline gives CDR1 SGDLS, CDR2 YYNGEE. The ends were cut back, 1 base at V and 4 bases at J, with 16 bases in the middle. The CDR3 is made up of 16 amino acids. The CDR3 DNA sequence: TGTGCCAGCAGCGTAAGGTCTATGGGGCTTGCAGATACGCAGTATTTT. Translated, it gives CASSVRSMGLADTQYF.

The chain uses TRBV15 and TRBJ1-2, with D hard to call. Per the germline V gene, CDR1 is LNHNV and CDR2 is YYDKDF (reference sequence). Between the trimmed V and J ends, which lost 0 bases and 4 bases, there was a span of 9 bases. The CDR3 covers 14 residues. The CDR3 DNA reads TGTGCCACCAGCAGAGATCTCAATTCCTATGGCTACACCTTC. It codes for CATSRDLNSYGYTF.

The V gene is TRBV6-1, the J gene TRBJ2-1; TRBD2 agrees at 7 bases. With V trimmed by 4 bases and J by 4 bases, 13 bases remained unmatched. This CDR3 is built from 17 residues. CDR1 is MNHNS and CDR2 is SASEGT in the germline V gene. CDR3 in amino acids: CASSVLAPGGKYNEQFF. As DNA, the CDR3 is TGTGCCAGCAGTGTGCTGGCTCCGGGGGGTAAATACAATGAGCAGTTCTTC.

The chain couples TRBV7-3 to TRBJ2-1; TRBD2 matches at 15 bases. Germline trimming cut 5 bases from V and 12 bases from J; bases unmatched to any gene: 11. The CDR3 runs 16 residues. Germline values: CDR1 SGHTA, CDR2 FQGTGA. The CDR3 region has the DNA TGTGCCAGCAGCCCCGCCGGACTAGCGGGAGGGCAAGGGCAGTTCTTC. This sequence encodes CASSPAGLAGGQGQFF.

The chain couples TRBV28 to TRBJ2-7; TRBD1 matches 8 bases. Germline CDR1 and CDR2: MDHEN and SYDVKM. V lost 10 bases, J lost 1 base, and 6 bases stayed unmatched. The CDR3 extends over 13 amino acids. The CDR3, as DNA: TGTGCCACAAAGACAGGGGAATCCTACGAGCAGTACTTC. Translating it yields CATKTGESYEQYF. The whole variable domain, filled in from reference TRBV28 and TRBJ2-7, reads DVKVTQSSRYLVKRTGEKVFLECVQDMDHENMFWYRQDPGLGLRLIYFSYDVKMKEKGDIPEGYSVSREKKERFSLILESASTNQTSMYLCATKTGESYEQYFGPGTRLTVT.

The chain recombines TRBV11-3 with TRBJ2-1, with 16 positions matching TRBD2. Germline assignment: CDR1 SGHNT and CDR2 YENEEA. The CDR3 covers 17 residues. V lost 5 bases to trimming and J lost 7 bases; unmatched junction nucleotides: 8. The chain's CDR3 is CASSQLGLAGGWNEQFF. DNA of the CDR3: TGTGCCAGCAGCCAATTGGGACTAGCGGGAGGGTGGAATGAGCAGTTCTTC.

The chain uses TRBV25-1 and TRBJ2-7; TRBD2 agrees at 7 bases. Germline CDR1 reads MGHDK; CDR2 reads SYGVNS. Losses at the gene ends were 4 bases for V and 1 base for J; bases not matched to a gene: 10. The CDR3 has 16 amino acids. CDR3 coding DNA: TGTGCCAGCAGTGGTAGGGGAGGGGCTGGTTCCTACGAGCAGTACTTC. Protein product: CASSGRGGAGSYEQYF.